The clone carrying this TCR beta chain was seen a handful of times. Time point meaning: persistent/refractory GD, antithyroid drugs over 5 years with positive TRAb. The TCR library was made from RNA extracted from PBMCs. The authors built TCR beta libraries using iRepertoire HTBI primers and Arm-PCR of CDR3 regions. MiXCR was run by TCRdb on the multiplex PCR reads, yielding one entry per CDR3 protein. The repertoire holds roughly 490,000 distinct CDR3 sequences, with under 25% as singletons. This sample was taken from a study of regulatory T cells in long-lasting Graves disease. The CDR3 loop spans 13 amino acids. CDR1 and CDR2 (germline): SGHRS, YFSETQ. The V end lost 1 base, the J end lost 0 bases, and 5 bases lay between the germline ends.

The source is a female donor with Graves disease. The rearrangement links TRBV5-1 to TRBJ2-7; no clear D. The source was peripheral blood mononuclear cells (PBMCs), collected when the disease was refractory, from a patient treated with antithyroid drugs. The chain's CDR3 is CASSLSHSYEQYF. The CDR3 DNA follows: TGCGCCAGCAGCTTGAGTCACTCCTACGAGCAGTACTTC.